The rows below give T cell receptor beta chains drawn from one sample of a study of memory CD4+ T cells and cytomegalovirus serostatus. Data came from immunoSEQ multiplex PCR; TCRdb stores just in-frame clones and leaves some out. The sample has 45,000 to 70,000 clones; roughly 84% are singletons. Sequencing was carried out using memory CD4+ T cells from blood. All receptors come from an adult in good health and CMV-seronegative. Some clones in this sample may be carry-over from other donors' samples. The CDR3 runs from the conserved cysteine through the conserved F or W. Each record gives: CDR3 protein, CDR3 DNA, clone size, D gene, V gene, J gene. D genes are given only for firm matches. Only some rows state a clone size, as once, few, many or a class for expanded clones.

CDR3: CASSVGSGETQYF
DNA: TGTGCCAGCAGCGTGGGGTCAGGGGAGACCCAGTACTTC
size: -
D: -
V: TRBV7-3
J: TRBJ2-5

CDR3: CASSQDSIRFADGYTF
DNA: TGTGCCAGCAGCCAAGATTCAATCCGGTTTGCCGACGGCTACACCTTC
size: -
D: -
V: TRBV4-2
J: TRBJ1-2

CDR3: CASSFQTGTAYGYTF
DNA: TGTGCCAGCAGCTTCCAAACCGGGACAGCCTATGGCTACACCTTC
size: -
D: TRBD1
V: TRBV11-2
J: TRBJ1-2

CDR3: CASSPLAVTSYEQYF
DNA: TGTGCCAGCAGCCCCCTAGCAGTAACCTCCTACGAGCAGTACTTC
size: -
D: -
V: TRBV7-2
J: TRBJ2-7

CDR3: CSLTDGTEAFF
DNA: TGCAGCCTCACAGATGGCACTGAAGCTTTCTTT
size: few
D: -
V: TRBV29-1
J: TRBJ1-1

CDR3: CASGGVRKTTDTQYF
DNA: TGTGCCAGTGGGGGCGTCCGGAAAACAACAGATACGCAGTATTTT
size: -
D: -
V: TRBV2
J: TRBJ2-3

CDR3: CASSPRFLTEKLFF
DNA: TGCGCCAGCAGCCCGAGATTTCTAACCGAAAAACTGTTTTTT
size: -
D: -
V: TRBV5-1
J: TRBJ1-4

CDR3: CASSEEPSVGVTQYF
DNA: TGTGCCAGCAGTGAAGAGCCGTCGGTGGGGGTTACGCAGTATTTT
size: -
D: -
V: TRBV2
J: TRBJ2-3

CDR3: CAWSGGGWGYTF
DNA: TGTGCCTGGAGTGGGGGGGGTTGGGGCTACACCTTC
size: -
D: -
V: TRBV30
J: TRBJ1-2

CDR3: CASSLGGGGVWEKLFF
DNA: TGTGCCAGCAGCTTGGGAGGCGGGGGCGTTTGGGAAAAACTGTTTTTT
size: -
D: -
V: TRBV5-6
J: TRBJ1-4

CDR3: CASSVRQRDTEAFF
DNA: TGTGCCAGCAGTGTTAGACAGAGGGACACTGAAGCTTTCTTT
size: -
D: -
V: TRBV2
J: TRBJ1-1